A single sample is the source of the 31 T cell receptor beta chains below, sequenced in a study of identical twins. TCRdb independently ran MiXCR on the 5' RACE reads; one entry per CDR3 protein. The sample has 650,000 to 800,000 distinct CDR3 sequences, less than 10% seen once. This sample also appeared in a second study, on yellow fever vaccine responses in identical twins.

Sequenced sample: PBMCs. Receptors were obtained from a woman younger than 30 in good health.

In regard to this clonotype: One end of the junction varies from germline; a read error may be responsible. The chain is built from TRBV29-1 and TRBJ1-2, with 7 bases matching TRBD1. CDR3 length: 10 residues. Germline V gene lookup returns CDR1 SQVTM and CDR2 ANQGSEA. This CDR3 is CSVEEGTAGF. The CDR3 bases are TGCAGCGTTGAAGAAGGGACAGCTGGGTTC.

This clonotype came up many times. The rearrangement uses TRBV12-3 or TRBV12-4 and TRBJ2-5, with D unclear. V shed 3 bases and J shed 5 bases, with 22 bases lying between them. The CDR3 has 17 amino acids. In nucleotides, the CDR3 is TGTGCCAGCAGTTTCCAAGAGCCTGCCGCACTGGGGGAGACCCAGTACTTC. Translating it yields CASSFQEPAALGETQYF.

This clonotype was counted at least ten times. The chain links TRBV29-1 to TRBJ2-2, with a possible D match to TRBD2 (6 bases). The CDR3 runs to 12 residues. Germline V gene lookup returns CDR1 SQVTM and CDR2 ANQGSEA. CDR3 in amino acids: CTGGTHGGELFF. For the CDR3, the DNA is TGCACCGGAGGGACCCATGGCGGGGAGCTGTTTTTT.

This clonotype was picked up a small number of times. V is TRBV14 and J is TRBJ2-2; the D gene is possibly TRBD1 (5 bases). Looked up from germline, CDR1 is SGHDN and CDR2 is FVKESK. The CDR3 totals 16 residues. With 5 bases removed from V and 0 bases from J, the gap between germline ends came to 13 bases. CDR3: CASSWMTAANTGELFF. As DNA, the CDR3 is TGTGCCAGCAGCTGGATGACAGCCGCGAACACCGGGGAGCTGTTTTTT.

The chain couples TRBV6-1 to TRBJ2-3; 11 bases align to TRBD2. This CDR3 region has 18 residues. Trimming cost V 5 bases and J 2 bases; bases outside gene matches: 12. The germline V gene encodes CDR1 MNHNS and CDR2 SASEGT. CDR3: CASSPLLAGGPTTDTQYF. The DNA of the CDR3 is TGTGCCAGCAGTCCACTTCTAGCGGGAGGCCCCACCACAGATACGCAGTATTTT.

The chain carries TRBV6-5 and TRBJ2-1, with 7 bases fitting TRBD2. The CDR3 runs to 15 residues. Germline CDR1 MNHEY, CDR2 SVGAGI. With 2 bases clipped from V and 9 bases from J, the junction kept 10 bases outside the gene matches. In DNA, the CDR3 is TGTGCCAGCAGTTACACCGGGACTACCCCTCGTGAGCAGTTCTTC. It is translated as CASSYTGTTPREQFF.

This clonotype was picked up a small number of times. The J gene is TRBJ2-3, the V gene TRBV20-1; a possible D gene is TRBD2 (6 bases). Germline values: CDR1 DFQATT, CDR2 SNEGSKA (reference sequence). The CDR3 is 15 amino acids. V was cut by 6 bases and J by 7 bases, with 23 bases left in between. CDR3: CSAPQSREQENTQYF. CDR3 bases: TGCAGTGCGCCCCAGTCCCGGGAGCAGGAAAATACGCAGTATTTT.

This clonotype was seen a few times. As DNA, the CDR3 is TGTGCCAGCAGTTACCGTCAAAGCAATCAGCCCCAGCATTTT. Its protein product is CASSYRQSNQPQHF. V is TRBV6-5 and J is TRBJ1-5; D unresolved. The CDR3 is 14 amino acids. Trimming shortened V by 2 bases and J by 1 base, and 6 bases separated the two germline ends. Germline CDR1 MNHEY, CDR2 SVGAGI.

This clonotype was seen more than once but under ten times. The chain has TRBV20-1 and TRBJ2-7; D is perhaps TRBD1 (6 bases). CDR1 DFQATT and CDR2 SNEGSKA come from the germline V gene (reference sequence). The CDR3 has 13 amino acids. V was pared by 6 bases and J by 5 bases, with 17 bases between. As DNA, the CDR3 is TGCAGTGCCGTGGCTGGGGGCCTCCACGAGCAGTACTTC. Its translation is CSAVAGGLHEQYF.

This clonotype was seen repeatedly, ten times or more. The rearrangement uses TRBV20-1 and TRBJ2-5; D call uncertain. Germline V gene sequence: CDR1 DFQATT, CDR2 SNEGSKA (reference sequence). The CDR3 consists of 16 residues. V lost 0 bases, J lost 1 base, and 15 bases lay in between. The CDR3 here is CSARDLDLAVQETQYF. In DNA form, the CDR3 reads TGCAGTGCTAGAGATCTTGATCTGGCGGTCCAAGAGACCCAGTACTTC.

This chain connects TRBV21-1 to TRBJ2-6; the tabulated D call, TRBD2, remains unverified against the DNA. TRBV21-1 corresponds to a pseudogene. The CDR3 runs 14 residues. For the CDR3, the DNA is TGTGCCAGCAGGGCGGGTCCTGGGGCCAACGTCCTGACTTTC. Its protein is CASRAGPGANVLTF.

V and J are TRBV29-1 and TRBJ2-5, with TRBD1 as a possible D gene (6 bases). CDR3 length equals 11 residues. Germline assignment: CDR1 SQVTM and CDR2 ANQGSEA. Trimming cost V 7 bases and J 7 bases, with 13 bases left between them. This chain's CDR3 is CSAQSRGTQYF. The CDR3 DNA is TGCAGCGCCCAAAGCAGGGGGACCCAGTACTTC.

This chain connects TRBV12-3 or TRBV12-4 to TRBJ2-6; no reliable D call. The CDR3 is 16 residues long. With 0 bases removed from V and 0 bases from J, the gap between germline ends came to 6 bases. The CDR3 sequence is CASSLAPGSGANVLTF. CDR3 DNA: TGTGCCAGCAGTTTAGCCCCGGGCTCTGGGGCCAACGTCCTGACTTTC.

This clonotype appeared many times. The V call is TRBV16, the J call TRBJ2-7, with TRBD2 as a possible D gene (5 bases). V lost 0 bases to trimming and J lost 7 bases, with 10 bases between them. Germline-derived CDR1 and CDR2 are KGHSY and FQNENV. CDR3 length: 13 residues. CDR3 sequence reads: CASSQSLPGEQYF. The CDR3 DNA reads as TGTGCCAGCAGCCAATCTCTCCCGGGAGAGCAGTACTTC.

The chain uses TRBV12-3 or TRBV12-4 and TRBJ1-1; D remains ambiguous. V lost 3 bases and J 0 bases, leaving 8 bases between the germline ends. This CDR3 contains 14 residues. The CDR3 sequence is CASSFPQVNTEAFF. DNA of the CDR3: TGTGCCAGCAGTTTTCCCCAGGTGAACACTGAAGCTTTCTTT.

Ten or more counts support this clonotype. The chain uses TRBV6-5 and TRBJ2-5, with 8 bases lining up with TRBD1. The CDR3 has 17 residues. Germline-derived CDR1 and CDR2 are MNHEY and SVGAGI. J was trimmed by 5 bases and V by 2 bases; bases with no gene match: 13. The CDR3 sequence is CASSYGAGGVRGETQYF. The CDR3 DNA sequence: TGTGCCAGCAGTTACGGGGCAGGGGGCGTGAGAGGGGAGACCCAGTACTTC.

The sample holds a few counts of this clonotype. This rearrangement joins TRBV18 to TRBJ1-1; D is undetermined. This CDR3 spans 13 amino acids. Per the germline V gene, CDR1 is KGHSH and CDR2 is LQKENI. Trimming took off 3 bases at V and 2 bases at J, with 7 bases between the two ends. This CDR3 reads CASSPTANTEAFF. The CDR3 coding sequence is TGTGCCAGCTCACCGACTGCAAACACTGAAGCTTTCTTT.

In its sample, this clonotype was seen a few times. The chain employs TRBV20-1 and TRBJ2-3; D is unresolved. V was shortened by 0 bases and J by 0 bases, with 10 bases between the two germline ends. The CDR3 runs to 15 residues. Germline V lookup: CDR1 DFQATT, CDR2 SNEGSKA (reference sequence). The CDR3 protein is CSARDDGFSTDTQYF. The CDR3 bases are TGCAGTGCTAGAGATGACGGCTTTAGCACAGATACGCAGTATTTT.

V and J are TRBV4-2 and TRBJ2-2; no reliable D call. Per germline, CDR1 LGHNA and CDR2 YNFKEQ. This CDR3 is built from 12 residues. V lost 5 bases, J lost 7 bases, and 8 bases lay in between. The CDR3 loop is CASSAFGGELFF. The CDR3 nucleotides are TGTGCCAGCAGCGCCTTTGGCGGGGAGCTGTTTTTT.

This clonotype was recorded many times. The chain employs TRBV20-1 and TRBJ2-2; the match to TRBD1 covers 8 bases. The junction had 10 bases not matched to a gene; V was cut back by 0 bases and J by 4 bases. The length of the CDR3 is 17 residues. Germline CDR1 reads DFQATT; CDR2 reads SNEGSKA (reference sequence). The CDR3 region is CSARDWGTGGRTGELFF. CDR3 sequence (DNA): TGCAGTGCTAGAGATTGGGGTACAGGGGGTCGCACCGGGGAGCTGTTTTTT.

This chain uses TRBV20-1 with TRBJ2-2; 7 bases are shared with TRBD2. CDR1 is DFQATT and CDR2 is SNEGSKA in the germline V gene (reference sequence). The CDR3 length is 17 residues. V was pared by 0 bases and J by 8 bases, with 15 bases of the junction left unmatched. CDR3 nucleotide sequence: TGCAGTGCTAGAGATTATCTGAGCGGGAAGGCACTAGGGGAGCTGTTTTTT. It encodes CSARDYLSGKALGELFF.

The rearrangement uses TRBV6-1 and TRBJ2-7; 8 bases agree with TRBD2. J gave up 2 bases and V 6 bases, and 6 bases lay outside the gene matches. Germline lookup yields CDR1 MNHNS and CDR2 SASEGT. This CDR3 region has 14 residues. CDR3 in amino acids: CASSKSGSTYEQYF. The DNA of the CDR3 is TGTGCCAGCAGCAAGAGCGGGAGTACCTACGAGCAGTACTTC.

V usage is TRBV7-2 and J usage is TRBJ2-7, with 14 bases aligning to TRBD2. The CDR3 spans 16 residues. V lost 1 base, J lost 6 bases, and 5 bases stayed unmatched. Germline V gene data show CDR1 as SGHTA and CDR2 as FQGNSA. The CDR3 DNA follows: TGTGCCAGCAGCTTAGGACTAGCGGGAGGGCGGGCCGAGCAGTACTTC. Translation gives CASSLGLAGGRAEQYF. Full variable domain (remainder filled in from reference TRBV7-2 and TRBJ2-7): GAGVSQSPSNKVTEKGKDVELRCDPISGHTALYWYRQSLGQGLEFLIYFQGNSAPDKSGLPSDRFSAERTGGSVSTLTIQRTQQEDSAVYLCASSLGLAGGRAEQYFGPGTRLTVT.

V and J are TRBV27 and TRBJ2-2; D may be TRBD2 (6 bases). CDR1 is MNHEY and CDR2 is SMNVEV in the germline V gene (reference sequence). V was clipped by 8 bases and J by 2 bases, with 9 bases between them. This CDR3 region has 13 residues. The CDR3 bases are TGTGCCAGCCTGCGGGGAAACACCGGGGAGCTGTTTTTT. The encoded protein is CASLRGNTGELFF.

V usage is TRBV5-6 and J usage is TRBJ1-1; D gene unclear. There are 14 residues in the CDR3. CDR1 is SGHDT and CDR2 is YYEEEE in the germline V gene. The V end was cut by 5 bases, the J end by 0 bases, with 11 bases between. The CDR3: CASRAYGLNTEAFF. The CDR3 nucleotides read TGTGCCAGCAGGGCGTATGGTCTGAACACTGAAGCTTTCTTT.

This clonotype was counted between two and nine times. This chain connects TRBV27 to TRBJ2-1, with 11 bases that match TRBD2. Trimming removed 5 bases from V and 9 bases from J; junction bases left unmatched: 9. CDR1 MNHEY and CDR2 SMNVEV come from the germline V gene (reference sequence). This CDR3 is built from 15 residues. The DNA of the CDR3 is TGTGCCAGCAGTATAGCGGGAGGGCCCCGCGGTGAGCAGTTCTTC. Its translation: CASSIAGGPRGEQFF.

The V call is TRBV15, the J call TRBJ2-7, with D hard to call. This CDR3 has 15 residues. Germline CDR1 and CDR2: LNHNV and YYDKDF (reference sequence). With 1 base removed from V and 2 bases from J, the gap between germline ends came to 12 bases. The CDR3 nucleotides are TGTGCCACCAGCAGAGCGGTGGCAGGCCCCTACGAGCAGTACTTC. Translated: CATSRAVAGPYEQYF.

This clonotype was detected only a few times. This chain joins TRBV6-6 and TRBJ1-5; D remains unclear. Trimming took 5 bases from V and 6 from J, leaving 8 bases between them. CDR3 size: 12 residues. Germline V gives CDR1 MNHNY, CDR2 SVGAGI (reference sequence). The CDR3 here is CASSPDIQPQHF. The CDR3 nucleotides read TGTGCCAGCAGTCCAGACATTCAGCCCCAGCATTTT.

This chain joins TRBV29-1 and TRBJ2-1; 7 nucleotides line up with TRBD2. This CDR3 has 13 residues. In germline, CDR1 is SQVTM, CDR2 ANQGSEA. With V trimmed by 6 bases and J by 5 bases, 7 bases remained unmatched. In nucleotides, the CDR3 is TGCAGCGTACGCCGCGGGGGAAACAATGAGCAGTTCTTC. Its translation: CSVRRGGNNEQFF.

In DNA form, the CDR3 reads TGTGCCAGCAGCTACGGGACAGGGAACGTCCTGACTTTC. Residues: CASSYGTGNVLTF. This rearrangement joins TRBV7-3 to TRBJ2-6, with 9 bases aligning to TRBD1. V lost 4 bases to trimming and J lost 10 bases; unmatched junction nucleotides: 2. The germline V gene has CDR1 SGHTA and CDR2 FQGTGA. The CDR3 is 13 residues long.

This clonotype was observed a handful of times. The V call is TRBV5-8, the J call TRBJ1-5, with D tentatively TRBD1 (5 bases). V shed 0 bases and J shed 3 bases, with 10 bases lying between them. The germline gives CDR1 SGHTS, CDR2 YDEGEE. The CDR3 has 15 residues. The CDR3 region is CASSLGDSYNQPQHF. In DNA form, the CDR3 reads TGTGCCAGCAGCTTGGGTGACAGCTACAATCAGCCCCAGCATTTT.